This TCR beta chain is drawn from a study of shared T cell receptors in the human thymus. Trimming cost V 4 bases and J 2 bases; bases outside gene matches: 8. From germline, CDR1 is SGHDT and CDR2 YYEEEE. The CDR3 sequence is 16 residues long. The table came from immunoSEQ multiplex PCR; TCRdb's copy has only in-frame clones and leaves some out. The top ten hold more than 0.01% of the sample, which has hundreds of thousands of clones, 80% to 90% seen once. The sample holds one count of this clone. These data also featured in a second study, about human thymus T cells. That source reports: Resections were taken during corrective heart surgery, and the thymus tissue came from these.

This rearrangement joins TRBV5-6 to TRBJ2-1; 8 nucleotides line up with TRBD2. Material for sequencing was thymocytes. This receptor was taken from a girl under three years old with a congenital heart defect. CDR3 DNA: TGTGCCAGCAGCCCTCCCGGGGGGGCACCCTACAATGAGCAGTTCTTC. Translating it yields CASSPPGGAPYNEQFF.